Following are 17 T cell receptor beta chains from one sample sequenced in a study of blood T cell repertoires in COVID-19. TCRdb keeps only in-frame clones here, not all; method: immunoSEQ multiplex PCR. This table holds a few hundred thousand clones, over 75% found once. Sequencing was carried out using peripheral blood. The source is a woman in her 70s with COVID-19, enrolled during active disease.

This chain links TRBV4-1 with TRBJ1-1; 8 bases map to TRBD1. CDR3 length equals 15 residues. The V gene end was trimmed by 3 bases and the J gene end by 2 bases; junction bases not matched to a gene: 5. Germline V CDR1 and CDR2: MGHRA, YSYEKL. CDR3 residues: CASSHTTGVNTEAFF. The CDR3 nucleotides read TGCGCCAGCAGCCATACGACAGGGGTTAACACTGAAGCTTTCTTT.

The rearrangement joins TRBV7-2 to TRBJ1-4, with a tentative D call TRBD1 (5 bases). Trimming removed 5 bases from V and 7 bases from J, with 17 bases in between. From germline, CDR1 is SGHTA and CDR2 FQGNSA. CDR3 length: 15 amino acids. Here the CDR3 reads CASSLGQAKGEKLFF. The CDR3 DNA is TGTGCCAGCAGCCTTGGACAAGCCAAGGGTGAAAAACTGTTTTTT.

This clone has more than one count but fewer than ten. The CDR3 DNA follows: TGTGCCAGCAGTTACTGGCGGGACCACTCCTACGAGCAGTACTTC. The encoded protein is CASSYWRDHSYEQYF. The chain carries TRBV6-5 and TRBJ2-7, with a weak D call TRBD2 (6 bases). This CDR3 spans 15 amino acids. V was cut by 1 base and J by 0 bases, with 10 bases left in between. The germline V gene encodes CDR1 MNHEY and CDR2 SVGAGI.

The chain joins TRBV19 to TRBJ1-5, with 8 bases that match TRBD1. This CDR3 has 14 amino acids. CDR1 LNHDA and CDR2 SQIVND come from the germline V gene (reference sequence). The V segment lost 5 bases and the J segment 6 bases; nucleotides outside the gene matches: 6. CDR3 loop: CASSDRGGGQPQHF. DNA for the CDR3: TGTGCCAGTAGTGACAGGGGAGGGGGTCAGCCCCAGCATTTT.

This chain connects TRBV7-3 to TRBJ2-2, with a weak D call TRBD1 (5 bases). V lost 5 bases and J lost 6, with 10 bases in between. CDR1 is SGHTA, CDR2 FQGTGA, per germline. The length of the CDR3 is 13 residues. The CDR3 DNA is TGTGCCAGCAGCAAACAGGTGGCCGGGGAGCTGTTTTTT. Encoded protein: CASSKQVAGELFF.

The V gene is TRBV11-2, the J gene TRBJ2-3; no clear D gene. Germline CDR1 reads SGHAT; CDR2 reads FQNNGV. Trimming removed 5 bases at V and 7 bases at J, with 19 bases between. The CDR3 extends over 15 amino acids. The CDR3 DNA reads TGTGCCAGCAGCCCCAGGTTAGGCATACATCATACGCAGTATTTT. Amino acid sequence: CASSPRLGIHHTQYF.

This CDR3 reads CASSESWLRENTIYF. The CDR3 bases are TGTGCCAGCAGTGAATCTTGGTTACGAGAAAACACCATATATTTT. The chain couples TRBV2 to TRBJ1-3; unclear D gene. The CDR3 loop spans 15 amino acids. Trimming left V 2 bases short and J 6 bases short, with 14 bases between. Looked up from germline, CDR1 is SNHLY and CDR2 is FYNNEI.

The J gene is TRBJ1-2, the V gene TRBV27; no clear D. The CDR3 has 13 residues. Deletions cut 1 base from V and 2 bases from J, with 5 bases between. The germline CDR1 and CDR2 sequences are MNHEY and SMNVEV (reference sequence). The CDR3, as DNA: TGTGCCAGCAGTTTATTTCCGAACTATGGCTACACCTTC. It is translated as CASSLFPNYGYTF.

The CDR3 DNA follows: TGTGCCAGCAGCTGGGGGCAGGGACAGTTAAACACTGAAGCTTTCTTT. Amino acids: CASSWGQGQLNTEAFF. The rearrangement joins TRBV5-4 to TRBJ1-1; 7 bases line up with TRBD1. V was pared by 3 bases and J by 2 bases, with 10 bases of the junction left unmatched. Germline V lookup: CDR1 SGHNT, CDR2 YYREEE (reference sequence). CDR3 length: 16 residues.

The count of this clone is one. The genes are TRBV28 and TRBJ2-3, with a weak D call TRBD2 (5 bases). CDR3 size: 15 residues. Trimming took 7 bases from V and 3 from J, leaving 17 bases between them. Germline values: CDR1 MDHEN, CDR2 SYDVKM. CDR3 protein: CASKIGGFGTDTQYF. DNA for the CDR3: TGTGCCAGCAAAATAGGAGGCTTTGGGACAGATACGCAGTATTTT. Full variable domain (missing parts from reference TRBV28 and TRBJ2-3): DVKVTQSSRYLVKRTGEKVFLECVQDMDHENMFWYRQDPGLGLRLIYFSYDVKMKEKGDIPEGYSVSREKKERFSLILESASTNQTSMYLCASKIGGFGTDTQYFGPGTRLTVL.

Only one count was recorded for this clone. The rearrangement uses TRBV5-1 and TRBJ2-2; D gene unclear. Trimming stripped 4 bases from V and 3 bases from J, with 10 bases between. Per the germline V gene, CDR1 is SGHRS and CDR2 is YFSETQ. The length of the CDR3 is 14 residues. CDR3 region: CASSEAMDTGELFF. The CDR3 DNA reads as TGCGCCAGCAGCGAAGCCATGGACACCGGGGAGCTGTTTTTT.

The chain combines TRBV18 with TRBJ2-2; D might be TRBD2 (6 bases). Trimming removed 5 bases from V and 1 base from J, with 17 bases in between. CDR1 and CDR2 (germline): KGHSH, LQKENI. The CDR3 runs to 17 residues. In DNA form, the CDR3 reads TGTGCCAGCTCAACTCAAGACATTAGCGGGAACACCGGGGAGCTGTTTTTT. Protein product: CASSTQDISGNTGELFF.

The genes are TRBV2 and TRBJ1-4; perhaps TRBD1 as D (6 bases). This CDR3 region has 14 residues. Germline-derived CDR1 and CDR2 are SNHLY and FYNNEI. V lost 5 bases and J lost 4, with 11 bases in between. CDR3 loop: CASSRTVNNEKLFF. The CDR3 bases are TGTGCCAGCAGTCGGACAGTGAATAATGAAAAACTGTTTTTT. Looking up the rest from reference TRBV2 and TRBJ1-4 gives the full variable domain: EPEVTQTPSHQVTQMGQEVILRCVPISNHLYFYWYRQILGQKVEFLVSFYNNEISEKSEIFDDQFSVERPDGSNFTLKIRSTKLEDSAMYFCASSRTVNNEKLFFGSGTQLSVL.

The chain employs TRBV5-1 and TRBJ1-1, with D possibly matching TRBD1 (6 bases). This CDR3 region has 14 residues. From germline, CDR1 is SGHRS and CDR2 YFSETQ. Trimming left V 4 bases short and J 4 bases short, with 14 bases between. In nucleotides, the CDR3 is TGCGCCAGCAGCCCGACAACAGGGACCACTGAAGCTTTCTTT. This gives the protein CASSPTTGTTEAFF.

The chain combines TRBV10-3 with TRBJ1-5; D is uncertain. Germline assignment: CDR1 ENHRY and CDR2 SYGVKD. The ends were cut back, 3 bases at V and 7 bases at J, with 7 bases in the middle. The CDR3 extends over 12 amino acids. CDR3 nucleotides: TGTGCCATCAGTGATACGGGACAGCCCCAGCATTTT. Translation gives CAISDTGQPQHF.

The chain joins TRBV7-3 to TRBJ2-7; 8 bases fit TRBD1. This CDR3 has 15 amino acids. Germline-derived CDR1 and CDR2 are SGHTA and FQGTGA. Trimming at V came to 2 bases and at J to 4 bases, leaving 7 bases not matched to a gene. The CDR3 spells CASSLGTGNQYEQYF. The CDR3 nucleotides are TGTGCCAGCAGCTTAGGGACAGGAAACCAGTACGAGCAGTACTTC.

This chain links TRBV28 with TRBJ2-1, with 9 nucleotides matching TRBD2. The length of the CDR3 is 16 residues. From germline, CDR1 is MDHEN and CDR2 SYDVKM. The V gene end was trimmed by 6 bases and the J gene end by 2 bases; junction bases not matched to a gene: 8. Here the CDR3 reads CASSQAGGPPYNEQFF. The CDR3 DNA follows: TGTGCCAGCAGCCAAGCGGGAGGTCCCCCCTACAATGAGCAGTTCTTC.